These T cell receptor beta chains were read from a single sample in a study of T cells in Graves' hyperthyroidism and ophthalmopathy. TCRdb called the multiplex PCR reads again in MiXCR, with one record for every CDR3 protein. Of more than 350,000 distinct CDR3 sequences listed, 14% to 15% are singletons. Sequencing was carried out using blood. These receptors all come from a woman aged 30 to 39 with Graves' hyperthyroidism. Both conserved end residues are part of each CDR3. D genes are given only for firm matches. Some rows mark clone size as missing; the rest say once, few, many or name a class of expanded clone.

cdr3_nt cdr3_aa d_call j_call v_call clone_size
TGTGCCTGGAGACTGCCAGGGGAATCTTATGGCTACACCTTC CAWRLPGESYGYTF NA TRBJ1-2 TRBV30 few
TGTGCCAGCAGCCAGAGCGGGCCCTCAAGCGAGCAGTTCTTC CASSQSGPSSEQFF NA TRBJ2-1 TRBV7-9 many
TGTGCCAGCAGTACAGGACATCCGAGCTCCTACGAGCAGTACTTC CASSTGHPSSYEQYF NA TRBJ2-7 TRBV28 NA
TGTGCCAGCAGCCAAGCAGGGATATCTGGGGCCAACGTCCTGACTTTC CASSQAGISGANVLTF NA TRBJ2-6 TRBV3-1 NA
TGCAGTGCAGCCCCCCTCGAGTGGGAGGGTCCTTCCTACGAGCAGTACTTC CSAAPLEWEGPSYEQYF TRBD2 TRBJ2-7 TRBV20-1 many
TGTGCCAGCAGCCCTAGGGTGGGAGGGCTCGGAGATACGCAGTATTTT CASSPRVGGLGDTQYF TRBD2 TRBJ2-3 TRBV28 many
TGTGCCAGCAAATCCGACAGGGGGACCAATCAGCCCCAGCATTTT CASKSDRGTNQPQHF TRBD1 TRBJ1-5 TRBV4-2 many
TGTGCCAGCAGCTTCGCCCTAGCGGGAGTCAGCAATGAGCAGTTCTTC CASSFALAGVSNEQFF TRBD2 TRBJ2-1 TRBV13 many
TGTGCCAGCAGCTTGCGTTGGGCGGAGCAGTTCTTC CASSLRWAEQFF NA TRBJ2-1 TRBV5-6 few
TGTGCCAGCAGCCAAGTCGCCAGAACTAATGAAAAACTGTTTTTT CASSQVARTNEKLFF NA TRBJ1-4 TRBV3-1 few